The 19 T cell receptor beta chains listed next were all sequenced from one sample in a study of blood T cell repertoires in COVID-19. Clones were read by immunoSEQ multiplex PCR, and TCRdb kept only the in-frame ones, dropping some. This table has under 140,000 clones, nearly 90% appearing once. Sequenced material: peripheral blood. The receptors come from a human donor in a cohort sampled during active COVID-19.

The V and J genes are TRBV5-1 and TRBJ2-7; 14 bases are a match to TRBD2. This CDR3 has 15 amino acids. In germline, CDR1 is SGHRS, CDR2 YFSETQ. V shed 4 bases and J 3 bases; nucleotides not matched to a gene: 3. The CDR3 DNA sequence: TGCGCCAGCAGCACGGGGACTAGCGGGGGCTACGAGCAGTACTTC. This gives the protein CASSTGTSGGYEQYF.

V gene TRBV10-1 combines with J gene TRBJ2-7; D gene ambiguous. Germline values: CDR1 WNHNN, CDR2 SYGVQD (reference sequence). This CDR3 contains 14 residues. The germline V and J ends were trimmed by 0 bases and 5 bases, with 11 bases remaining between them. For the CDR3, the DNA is TGCGCCAGCAGTGAGTCGTGGCGTGGAGACGAGCAGTACTTC. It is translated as CASSESWRGDEQYF.

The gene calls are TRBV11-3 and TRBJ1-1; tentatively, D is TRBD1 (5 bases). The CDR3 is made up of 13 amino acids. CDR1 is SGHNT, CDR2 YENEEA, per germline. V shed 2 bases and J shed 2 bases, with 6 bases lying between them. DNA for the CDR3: TGTGCCAGCAGCTTACAGGGAAACACTGAAGCTTTCTTT. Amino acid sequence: CASSLQGNTEAFF.

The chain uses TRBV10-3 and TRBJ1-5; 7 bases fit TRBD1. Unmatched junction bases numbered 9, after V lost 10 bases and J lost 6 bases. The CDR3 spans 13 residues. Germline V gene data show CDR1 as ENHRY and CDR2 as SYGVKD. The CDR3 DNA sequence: TGTGCCACCACAGGGGACGAGAGTCAGCCCCAGCATTTT. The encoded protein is CATTGDESQPQHF.

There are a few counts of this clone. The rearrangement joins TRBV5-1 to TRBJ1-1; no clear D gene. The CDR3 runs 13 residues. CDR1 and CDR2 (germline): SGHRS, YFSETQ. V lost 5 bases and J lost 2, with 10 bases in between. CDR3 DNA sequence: TGCGCCAGCAGTCGAAGAGAAAACACTGAAGCTTTCTTT. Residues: CASSRRENTEAFF.

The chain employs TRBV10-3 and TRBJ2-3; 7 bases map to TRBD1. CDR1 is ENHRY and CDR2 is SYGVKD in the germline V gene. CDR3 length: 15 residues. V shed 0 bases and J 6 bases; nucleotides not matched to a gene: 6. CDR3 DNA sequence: TGTGCCATCAGTGAGTCTCGACAGGGTGGCGATACGCAGTATTTT. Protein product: CAISESRQGGDTQYF.

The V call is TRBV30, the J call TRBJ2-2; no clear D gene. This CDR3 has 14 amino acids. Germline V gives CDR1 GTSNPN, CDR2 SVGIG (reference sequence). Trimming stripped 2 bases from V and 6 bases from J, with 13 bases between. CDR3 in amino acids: CAWSTGFLPGELFF. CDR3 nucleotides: TGTGCCTGGAGTACCGGGTTTCTGCCCGGGGAGCTGTTTTTT.

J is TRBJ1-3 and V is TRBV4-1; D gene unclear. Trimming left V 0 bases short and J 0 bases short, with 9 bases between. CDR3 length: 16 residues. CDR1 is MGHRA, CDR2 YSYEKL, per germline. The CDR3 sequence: CASSQDPQASGNTIYF. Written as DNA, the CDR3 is TGCGCCAGCAGCCAAGATCCCCAAGCCTCTGGAAACACCATATATTTT.

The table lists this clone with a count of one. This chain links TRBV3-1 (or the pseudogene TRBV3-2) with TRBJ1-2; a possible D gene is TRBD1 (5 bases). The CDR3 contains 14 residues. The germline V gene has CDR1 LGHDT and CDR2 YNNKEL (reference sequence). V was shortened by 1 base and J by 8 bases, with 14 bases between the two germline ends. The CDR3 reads CASSQGGGKRGYTF. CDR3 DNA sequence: TGTGCCAGCAGCCAAGGGGGGGGAAAGCGCGGCTACACCTTC.

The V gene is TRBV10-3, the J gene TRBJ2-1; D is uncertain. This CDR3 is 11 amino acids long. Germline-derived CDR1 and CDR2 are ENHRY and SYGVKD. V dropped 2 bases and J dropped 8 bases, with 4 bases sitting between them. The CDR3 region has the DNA TGTGCCATCAGTGAGAGCTATGAGCAGTTCTTC. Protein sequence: CAISESYEQFF.

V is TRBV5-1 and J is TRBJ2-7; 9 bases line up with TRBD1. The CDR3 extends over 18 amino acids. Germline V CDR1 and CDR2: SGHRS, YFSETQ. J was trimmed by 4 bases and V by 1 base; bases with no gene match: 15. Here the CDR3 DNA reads TGCGCCAGCAGCTTGTCGTCAACCGGGACAGGGTCATATTACGAGCAGTACTTC. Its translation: CASSLSSTGTGSYYEQYF.

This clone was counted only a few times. The CDR3 protein is CASSPIGSTEAFF. The CDR3 DNA reads TGTGCCAGCAGCCCTATTGGGAGCACTGAAGCTTTCTTT. This sequence joins TRBV3-1 (or the pseudogene TRBV3-2) and TRBJ1-1, with D unresolved. Germline values: CDR1 LGHDT, CDR2 YNNKEL (reference sequence). The V and J ends lost 4 bases and 4 bases respectively, with 10 bases between them. CDR3 length equals 13 residues.

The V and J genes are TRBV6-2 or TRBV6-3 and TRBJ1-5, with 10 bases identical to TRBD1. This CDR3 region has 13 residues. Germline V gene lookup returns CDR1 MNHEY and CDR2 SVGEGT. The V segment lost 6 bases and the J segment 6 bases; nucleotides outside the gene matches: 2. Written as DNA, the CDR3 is TGTGCCAGCAGCAGACAGGGGGCTCAGCCCCAGCATTTT. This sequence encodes CASSRQGAQPQHF.

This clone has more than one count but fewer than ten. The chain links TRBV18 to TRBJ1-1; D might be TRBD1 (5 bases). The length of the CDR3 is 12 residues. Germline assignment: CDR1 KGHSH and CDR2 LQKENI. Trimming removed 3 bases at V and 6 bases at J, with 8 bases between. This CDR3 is CASSPQGSEAFF. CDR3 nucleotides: TGTGCCAGCTCACCTCAGGGATCTGAAGCTTTCTTT.

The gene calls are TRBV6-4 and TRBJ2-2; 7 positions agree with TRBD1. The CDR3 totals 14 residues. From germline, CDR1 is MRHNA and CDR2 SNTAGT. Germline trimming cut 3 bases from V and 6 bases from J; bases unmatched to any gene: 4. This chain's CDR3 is CASSDDRVSGELFF. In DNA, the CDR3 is TGTGCCAGCAGTGATGACAGGGTATCCGGGGAGCTGTTTTTT.

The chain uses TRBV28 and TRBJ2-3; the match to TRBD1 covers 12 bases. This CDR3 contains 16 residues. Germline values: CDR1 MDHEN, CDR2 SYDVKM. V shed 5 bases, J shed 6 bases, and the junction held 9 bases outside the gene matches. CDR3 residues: CASSPTGTGGVDTQYF. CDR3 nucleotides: TGTGCCAGCAGTCCCACCGGGACAGGGGGCGTCGATACGCAGTATTTT.

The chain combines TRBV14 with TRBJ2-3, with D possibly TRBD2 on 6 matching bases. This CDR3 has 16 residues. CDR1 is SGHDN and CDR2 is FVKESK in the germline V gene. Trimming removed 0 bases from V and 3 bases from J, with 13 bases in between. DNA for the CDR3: TGTGCCAGCAGCCAAGAGATGGGGACTCAAACAGATACGCAGTATTTT. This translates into CASSQEMGTQTDTQYF.

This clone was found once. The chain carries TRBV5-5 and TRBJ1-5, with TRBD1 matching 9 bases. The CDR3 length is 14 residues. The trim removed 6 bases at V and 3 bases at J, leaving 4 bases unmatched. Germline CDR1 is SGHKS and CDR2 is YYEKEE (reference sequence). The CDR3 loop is CASTGTGPNQPQHF. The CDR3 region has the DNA TGTGCCAGCACCGGGACAGGGCCCAATCAGCCCCAGCATTTT.

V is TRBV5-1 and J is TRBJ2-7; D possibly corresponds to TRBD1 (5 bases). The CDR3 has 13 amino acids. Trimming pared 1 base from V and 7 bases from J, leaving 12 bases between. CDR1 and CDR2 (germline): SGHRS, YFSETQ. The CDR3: CASSLSGNTEQYF. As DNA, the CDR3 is TGCGCCAGCAGCTTGTCAGGGAATACAGAGCAGTACTTC.